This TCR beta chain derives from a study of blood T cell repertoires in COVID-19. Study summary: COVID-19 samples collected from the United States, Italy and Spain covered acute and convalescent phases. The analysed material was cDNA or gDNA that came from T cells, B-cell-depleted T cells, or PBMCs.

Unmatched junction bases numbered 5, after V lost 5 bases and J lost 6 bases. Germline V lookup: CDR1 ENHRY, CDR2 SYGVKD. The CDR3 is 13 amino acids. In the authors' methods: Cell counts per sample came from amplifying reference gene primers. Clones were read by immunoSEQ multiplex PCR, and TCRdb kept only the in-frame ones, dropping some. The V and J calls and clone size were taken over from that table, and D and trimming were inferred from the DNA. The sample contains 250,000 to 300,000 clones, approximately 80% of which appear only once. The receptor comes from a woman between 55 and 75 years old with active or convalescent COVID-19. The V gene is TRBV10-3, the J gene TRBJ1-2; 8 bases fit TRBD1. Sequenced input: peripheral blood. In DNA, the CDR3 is TGTGCCATCAGTTTACAGGGGGATCATGGCTACACCTTC. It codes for CAISLQGDHGYTF.